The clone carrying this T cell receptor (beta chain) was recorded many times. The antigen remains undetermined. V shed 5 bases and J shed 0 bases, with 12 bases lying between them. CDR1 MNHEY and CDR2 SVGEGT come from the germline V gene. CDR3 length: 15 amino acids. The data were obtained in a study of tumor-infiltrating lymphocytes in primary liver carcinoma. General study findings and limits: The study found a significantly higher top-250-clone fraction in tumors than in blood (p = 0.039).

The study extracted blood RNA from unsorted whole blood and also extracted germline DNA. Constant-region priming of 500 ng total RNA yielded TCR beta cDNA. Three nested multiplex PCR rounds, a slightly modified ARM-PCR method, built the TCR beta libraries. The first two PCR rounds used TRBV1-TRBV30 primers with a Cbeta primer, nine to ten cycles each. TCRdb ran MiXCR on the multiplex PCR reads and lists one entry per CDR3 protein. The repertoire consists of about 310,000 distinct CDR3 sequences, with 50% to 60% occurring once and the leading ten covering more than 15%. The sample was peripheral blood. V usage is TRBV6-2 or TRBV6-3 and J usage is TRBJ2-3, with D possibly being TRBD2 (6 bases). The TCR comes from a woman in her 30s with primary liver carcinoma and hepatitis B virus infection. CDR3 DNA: TGTGCCAGCAGTCCTTGGGAGGCTAGCACAGATACGCAGTATTTT. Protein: CASSPWEASTDTQYF.